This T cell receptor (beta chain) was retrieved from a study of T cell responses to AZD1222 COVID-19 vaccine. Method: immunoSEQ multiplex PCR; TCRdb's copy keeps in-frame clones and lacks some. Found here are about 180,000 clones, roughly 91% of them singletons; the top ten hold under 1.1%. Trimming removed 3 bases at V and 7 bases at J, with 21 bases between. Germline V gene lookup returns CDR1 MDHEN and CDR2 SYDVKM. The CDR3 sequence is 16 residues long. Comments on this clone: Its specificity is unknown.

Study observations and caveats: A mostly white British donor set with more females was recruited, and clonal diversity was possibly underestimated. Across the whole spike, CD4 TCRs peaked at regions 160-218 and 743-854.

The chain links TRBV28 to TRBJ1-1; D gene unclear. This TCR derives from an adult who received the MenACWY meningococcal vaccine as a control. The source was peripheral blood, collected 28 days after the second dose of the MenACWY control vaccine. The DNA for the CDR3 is TGTGCCAGCAGTTTCTCCCCCGGGAGATTGGAAGGTGAAGCTTTCTTT. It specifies CASSFSPGRLEGEAFF.